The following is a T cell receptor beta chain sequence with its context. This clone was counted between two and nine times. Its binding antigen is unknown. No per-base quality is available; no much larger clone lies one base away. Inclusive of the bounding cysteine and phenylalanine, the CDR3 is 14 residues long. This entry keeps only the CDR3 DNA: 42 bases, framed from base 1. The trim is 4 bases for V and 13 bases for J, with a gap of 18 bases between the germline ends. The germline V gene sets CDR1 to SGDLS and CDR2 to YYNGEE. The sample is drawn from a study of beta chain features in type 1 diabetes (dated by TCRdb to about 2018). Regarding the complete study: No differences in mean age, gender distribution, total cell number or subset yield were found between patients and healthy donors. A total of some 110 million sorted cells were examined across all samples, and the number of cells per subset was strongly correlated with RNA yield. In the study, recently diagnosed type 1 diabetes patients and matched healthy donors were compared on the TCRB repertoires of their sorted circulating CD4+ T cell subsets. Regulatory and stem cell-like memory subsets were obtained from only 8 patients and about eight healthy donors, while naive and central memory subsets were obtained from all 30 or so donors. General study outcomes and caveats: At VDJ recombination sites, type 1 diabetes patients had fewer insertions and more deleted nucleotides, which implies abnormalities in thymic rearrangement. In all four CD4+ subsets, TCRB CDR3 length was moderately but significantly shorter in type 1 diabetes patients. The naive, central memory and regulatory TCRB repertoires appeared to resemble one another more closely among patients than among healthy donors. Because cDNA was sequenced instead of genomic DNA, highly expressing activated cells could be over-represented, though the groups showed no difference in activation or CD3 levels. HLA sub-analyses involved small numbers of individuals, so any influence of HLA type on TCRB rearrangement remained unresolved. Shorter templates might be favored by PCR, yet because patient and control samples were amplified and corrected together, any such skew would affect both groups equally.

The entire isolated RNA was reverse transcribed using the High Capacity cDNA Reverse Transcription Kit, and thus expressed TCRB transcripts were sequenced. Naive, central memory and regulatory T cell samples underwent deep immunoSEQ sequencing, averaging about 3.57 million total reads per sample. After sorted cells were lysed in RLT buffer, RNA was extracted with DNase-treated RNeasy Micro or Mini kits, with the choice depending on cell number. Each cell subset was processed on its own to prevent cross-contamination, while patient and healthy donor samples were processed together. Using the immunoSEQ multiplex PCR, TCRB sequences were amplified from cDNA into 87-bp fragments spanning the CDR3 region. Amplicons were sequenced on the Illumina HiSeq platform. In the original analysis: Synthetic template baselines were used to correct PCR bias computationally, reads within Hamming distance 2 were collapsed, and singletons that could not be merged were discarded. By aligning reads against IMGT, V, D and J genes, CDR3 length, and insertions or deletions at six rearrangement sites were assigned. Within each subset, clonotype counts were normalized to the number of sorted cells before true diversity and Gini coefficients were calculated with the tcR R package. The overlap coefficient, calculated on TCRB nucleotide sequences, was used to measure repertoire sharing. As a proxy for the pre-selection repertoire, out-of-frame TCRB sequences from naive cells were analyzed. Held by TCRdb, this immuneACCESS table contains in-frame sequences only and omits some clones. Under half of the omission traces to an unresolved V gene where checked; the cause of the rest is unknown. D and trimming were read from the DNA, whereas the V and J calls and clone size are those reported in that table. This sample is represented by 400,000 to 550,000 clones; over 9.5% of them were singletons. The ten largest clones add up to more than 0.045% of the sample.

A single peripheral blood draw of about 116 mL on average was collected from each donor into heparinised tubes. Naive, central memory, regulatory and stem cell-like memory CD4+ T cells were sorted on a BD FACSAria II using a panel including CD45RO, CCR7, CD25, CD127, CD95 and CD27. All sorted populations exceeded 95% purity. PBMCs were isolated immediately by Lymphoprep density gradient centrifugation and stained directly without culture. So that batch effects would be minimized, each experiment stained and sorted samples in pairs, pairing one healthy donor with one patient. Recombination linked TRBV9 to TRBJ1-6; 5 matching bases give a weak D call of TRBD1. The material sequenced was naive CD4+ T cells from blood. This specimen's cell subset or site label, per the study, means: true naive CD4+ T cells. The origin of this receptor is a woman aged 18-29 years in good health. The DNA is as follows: TGTGCCAGCAGCCCGGGACTCCAAAATGAGCCCCTCCACTTT. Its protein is CASSPGLQNEPLHF.